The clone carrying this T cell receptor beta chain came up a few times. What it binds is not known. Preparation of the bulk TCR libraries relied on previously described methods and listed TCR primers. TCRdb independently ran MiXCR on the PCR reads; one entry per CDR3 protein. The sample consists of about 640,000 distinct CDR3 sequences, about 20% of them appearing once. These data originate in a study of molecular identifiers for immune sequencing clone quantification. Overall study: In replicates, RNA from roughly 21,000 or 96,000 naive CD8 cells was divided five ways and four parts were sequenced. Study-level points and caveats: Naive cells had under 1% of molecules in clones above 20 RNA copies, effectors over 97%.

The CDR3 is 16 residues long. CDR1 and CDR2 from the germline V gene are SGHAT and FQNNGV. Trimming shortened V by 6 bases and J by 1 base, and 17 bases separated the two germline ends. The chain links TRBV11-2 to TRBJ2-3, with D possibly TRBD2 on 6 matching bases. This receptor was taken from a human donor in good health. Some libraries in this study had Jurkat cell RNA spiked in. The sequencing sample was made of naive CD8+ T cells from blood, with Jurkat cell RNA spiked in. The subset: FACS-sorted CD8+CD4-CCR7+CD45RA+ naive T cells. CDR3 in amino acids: CASSLLTAGRTDTQYF. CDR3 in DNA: TGTGCCAGCAGTCTTCTAACAGCGGGCCGCACAGATACGCAGTATTTT.